These 29 T cell receptor beta chains were sequenced from one sample in a study of blood T cell repertoires in COVID-19. Here immunoSEQ multiplex PCR was the method, and the copy in TCRdb shows in-frame clones only, minus some. Counted here are approximately 250,000 clones, roughly 86% occurring once; the ten biggest clones make up about 1%. Input material: PBMCs or T cells enriched from blood (not recorded which). The receptors stem from a woman in her twenties or thirties who had recovered from COVID-19.

This chain connects TRBV9 to TRBJ1-6; tentatively, D is TRBD1 (5 bases). This CDR3 is 17 amino acids long. V lost 0 bases, J lost 4 bases, and 14 bases lay in between. Germline V gives CDR1 SGDLS, CDR2 YYNGEE. The chain's CDR3 is CASSVGQRRSYNSPLHF. CDR3 DNA sequence: TGTGCCAGCAGCGTAGGACAGAGACGATCTTATAATTCACCCCTCCACTTT.

The chain joins TRBV24-1 to TRBJ1-4; TRBD1 aligns across 9 bases. V lost 3 bases to trimming and J lost 6 bases; unmatched junction nucleotides: 4. The CDR3 consists of 15 residues. Germline V gene data show CDR1 as KGHDR and CDR2 as SFDVKD. CDR3 sequence: CATSDPGQGDEKLFF. Written as DNA, the CDR3 is TGTGCCACCAGTGATCCGGGACAGGGTGATGAAAAACTGTTTTTT.

This clone was observed a few times. The chain carries TRBV9 and TRBJ2-3; a weak D match, TRBD2 (6 bases). CDR1 is SGDLS and CDR2 is YYNGEE in the germline V gene. The CDR3 extends over 15 amino acids. V lost 0 bases and J lost 2, with 10 bases in between. CDR3 loop: CASSVVGDFTDTQYF. The CDR3 DNA reads TGTGCCAGCAGCGTAGTAGGGGACTTCACAGATACGCAGTATTTT.

The chain joins TRBV10-3 to TRBJ1-1; 7 bases match TRBD1. CDR3 length: 16 residues. J was trimmed by 0 bases and V by 0 bases; bases with no gene match: 4. Germline loops: CDR1 ENHRY, CDR2 SYGVKD. CDR3 loop: CAISESETGLNTEAFF. The CDR3 nucleotides are TGTGCCATCAGTGAGTCGGAGACAGGGTTGAACACTGAAGCTTTCTTT.

The rearrangement uses TRBV19 and TRBJ1-3, with D hard to call. CDR3 length equals 11 residues. Trimming stripped 9 bases from V and 8 bases from J, with 11 bases between. Germline CDR1 reads LNHDA; CDR2 reads SQIVND (reference sequence). The CDR3 nucleotides read TGTGCCAGCCGACTATGGGACACCATATATTTT. This codes for CASRLWDTIYF.

The chain employs TRBV9 and TRBJ1-1; D unresolved. Trimming shortened V by 3 bases and J by 5 bases, and 20 bases separated the two germline ends. Germline CDR1 and CDR2: SGDLS and YYNGEE. The CDR3 extends over 16 amino acids. The CDR3 loop is CASSGLDRGERTEAFF. CDR3 bases: TGTGCCAGCAGCGGTCTCGATCGGGGTGAAAGGACTGAAGCTTTCTTT.

The V call is TRBV12-1, the J call TRBJ2-7; the table calls TRBD1, which could not be checked here. TRBV12-1 is a pseudogene segment. The CDR3 length is 13 residues. In DNA form, the CDR3 reads TGTGCCAGCTCCCAGGGGATCTCCTACGAGCAGTACTTC. As protein: CASSQGISYEQYF.

This clone occurred once. The chain couples TRBV5-1 to TRBJ1-6; the D gene is possibly TRBD1 (6 bases). Between the trimmed V and J ends, which lost 1 base and 8 bases, there was a span of 16 bases. From germline, CDR1 is SGHRS and CDR2 YFSETQ. This CDR3 region has 16 residues. In DNA form, the CDR3 reads TGCGCCAGCAGCTTGTTGGGGGGGCGCAGGGATTCACCCCTCCACTTT. Residues: CASSLLGGRRDSPLHF.

This chain joins TRBV10-3 and TRBJ2-7; 10 bases agree with TRBD1. CDR1 ENHRY and CDR2 SYGVKD come from the germline V gene. V lost 4 bases to trimming and J lost 3 bases; unmatched junction nucleotides: 3. The CDR3 contains 14 residues. The CDR3, as DNA: TGTGCCATCAGTGGGACAGGGGGGGACTACGAGCAGTACTTC. Translated, it gives CAISGTGGDYEQYF.

This clone has only one observation. This chain uses TRBV7-9 with TRBJ1-1; possible D gene TRBD1, 5 bases. Germline-derived CDR1 and CDR2 are SEHNR and FQNEAQ (reference sequence). Trimming shortened V by 6 bases and J by 5 bases, and 16 bases separated the two germline ends. The CDR3 loop spans 14 amino acids. CDR3 in DNA: TGTGCCAGCAGGTTGTATAATCGGGGGACTGAAGCTTTCTTT. This gives the protein CASRLYNRGTEAFF. Looking up the rest from reference TRBV7-9 and TRBJ1-1 gives the full variable domain: DTGVSQNPRHKITKRGQNVTFRCDPISEHNRLYWYRQTLGQGPEFLTYFQNEAQLEKSRLLSDRFSAERPKGSFSTLEIQRTEQGDSAMYLCASRLYNRGTEAFFGQGTRLTVV.

The chain combines TRBV9 with TRBJ2-5, with D possibly matching TRBD2 (7 bases). This CDR3 has 15 amino acids. CDR1 SGDLS and CDR2 YYNGEE come from the germline V gene. Between the trimmed V and J ends, which lost 0 bases and 4 bases, there was a span of 13 bases. CDR3 amino acids: CASSVGSGGAETQYF. In DNA form, the CDR3 reads TGTGCCAGCAGCGTAGGATCTGGGGGGGCAGAGACCCAGTACTTC.

The chain has TRBV21-1 and TRBJ2-5; whether TRBD2, the table's D call, matches the DNA was not checked. TRBV21-1 is reported as a pseudogene. This CDR3 region has 20 residues. The CDR3 loop reads CASSKASLAGHSRLQETQYF. The CDR3 DNA follows: TGTGCCAGCAGCAAAGCTTCGCTAGCGGGGCATTCACGCCTTCAAGAGACCCAGTACTTC.

The V and J genes are TRBV29-1 and TRBJ2-7; unclear D gene. The CDR3 length is 13 residues. V shed 4 bases and J shed 2 bases, with 12 bases lying between them. Germline values: CDR1 SQVTM, CDR2 ANQGSEA. The CDR3 reads CSVVFGVPYEQYF. The CDR3 nucleotides are TGCAGCGTTGTGTTCGGTGTCCCCTACGAGCAGTACTTC.

The gene calls are TRBV5-4 and TRBJ2-1, with TRBD2 matching 10 bases. J was trimmed by 5 bases and V by 0 bases; bases with no gene match: 5. The CDR3 spans 16 residues. Germline CDR1 reads SGHNT; CDR2 reads YYREEE (reference sequence). Written as DNA, the CDR3 is TGTGCCAGCAGCTTGGCCCGACTAGCGGGCGACAATGAGCAGTTCTTC. Protein: CASSLARLAGDNEQFF.

The chain has TRBV9 and TRBJ1-6; TRBD1 matches at 7 bases. The V gene's germline CDR1 is SGDLS and CDR2 YYNGEE. Trimming removed 3 bases from V and 5 bases from J; junction bases left unmatched: 5. The CDR3 has 15 amino acids. The CDR3: CASSDLGQHNSPLHF. The CDR3 DNA reads as TGTGCCAGCAGCGACCTGGGACAGCATAATTCACCCCTCCACTTT.

Only one count was recorded for this clone. V gene TRBV13 combines with J gene TRBJ1-1; D remains ambiguous. CDR3 size: 17 residues. CDR1 and CDR2 (germline): PRHDT, FYEKMQ (reference sequence). V was pared by 4 bases and J by 3 bases, with 21 bases between. The CDR3, as DNA: TGTGCCAGCAGCTACTCTCGCCCCAGGTCCGAATACACTGAAGCTTTCTTT. Its translation is CASSYSRPRSEYTEAFF.

The V gene is TRBV28, the J gene TRBJ2-1, with TRBD1 matching 7 bases. Losses at the gene ends were 4 bases for V and 3 bases for J; bases not matched to a gene: 6. This CDR3 is built from 15 residues. The germline V gene has CDR1 MDHEN and CDR2 SYDVKM. The CDR3 is CASSSDRVLYNEQFF. The CDR3 nucleotides read TGTGCCAGCAGTTCTGACAGGGTCCTCTACAATGAGCAGTTCTTC.

J is TRBJ2-3 and V is TRBV5-1, with D unresolved. Germline values: CDR1 SGHRS, CDR2 YFSETQ. CDR3 size: 11 residues. Trimming shortened V by 7 bases and J by 2 bases, and 5 bases separated the two germline ends. The CDR3 loop reads CASQYTDTQYF. In DNA form, the CDR3 reads TGCGCCAGCCAGTACACAGATACGCAGTATTTT.

This sequence joins TRBV10-3 and TRBJ2-3; 7 bases agree with TRBD1. Germline V gene data show CDR1 as ENHRY and CDR2 as SYGVKD. V dropped 3 bases and J dropped 2; count of bases not matched to a gene: 11. The CDR3 length is 17 residues. CDR3 residues: CAISETIRTGNTDTQYF. Written as DNA, the CDR3 is TGTGCCATCAGTGAAACGATCCGGACAGGTAACACAGATACGCAGTATTTT.

V gene TRBV4-2 combines with J gene TRBJ2-3, with TRBD2 matching over 13 bases. The trim removed 2 bases at V and 1 base at J, leaving 3 bases unmatched. This CDR3 comprises 17 residues. The germline CDR1 and CDR2 sequences are LGHNA and YNFKEQ. This chain's CDR3 is CASSQPGTSGGTDTQYF. The CDR3 DNA reads TGTGCCAGCAGCCAACCCGGGACTAGCGGGGGCACAGATACGCAGTATTTT.

The chain carries TRBV7-2 and TRBJ2-7, with D tentatively TRBD1 (5 bases). V gave up 2 bases and J gave up 4 bases, with 15 bases separating them. This CDR3 contains 15 residues. The germline V gene has CDR1 SGHTA and CDR2 FQGNSA. CDR3 region: CASSLFQGSPYEQYF. CDR3 in DNA: TGTGCCAGCAGCTTATTCCAGGGCTCCCCTTACGAGCAGTACTTC.

J is TRBJ2-5 and V is TRBV5-1; 9 bases are a match to TRBD2. The CDR3 runs 15 residues. The ends lost 3 bases at V and 0 bases at J; junction bases unmatched: 3. Germline lookup yields CDR1 SGHRS and CDR2 YFSETQ. CDR3 bases: TGCGCCAGCAGCTATGTAGCGGGGGACCAAGAGACCCAGTACTTC. Translated: CASSYVAGDQETQYF.

The chain combines TRBV4-2 with TRBJ2-1; 9 bases line up with TRBD2. The CDR3 sequence is 17 residues long. Germline CDR1 LGHNA, CDR2 YNFKEQ. V dropped 0 bases and J dropped 5; count of bases not matched to a gene: 8. The CDR3 protein is CASSQDGRGRGNNEQFF. The CDR3 coding sequence is TGTGCCAGCAGCCAAGATGGTCGCGGGAGGGGTAACAATGAGCAGTTCTTC.

The chain employs TRBV24-1 and TRBJ2-1, with D possibly matching TRBD1 (5 bases). The CDR3 runs 15 residues. Germline lookup yields CDR1 KGHDR and CDR2 SFDVKD. V was pared by 3 bases and J by 8 bases, with 16 bases between. CDR3 in amino acids: CATSDIGAGKDEQFF. In DNA, the CDR3 is TGTGCCACCAGTGATATTGGGGCAGGAAAGGATGAGCAGTTCTTC.

This clone was observed a single time. The rearrangement uses TRBV28 and TRBJ2-3; the match to TRBD1 covers 7 bases. The trim removed 6 bases at V and 4 bases at J, leaving 4 bases unmatched. Germline CDR1 reads MDHEN; CDR2 reads SYDVKM. The CDR3 totals 13 residues. DNA of the CDR3: TGTGCCAGCAGGCGACAGGGTCCAGATACGCAGTATTTT. It codes for CASRRQGPDTQYF.

The V call is TRBV19, the J call TRBJ1-1; the D is unclear. CDR3 length: 15 residues. The germline V gene has CDR1 LNHDA and CDR2 SQIVND (reference sequence). Trimming removed 3 bases at V and 3 bases at J, with 14 bases between. CDR3 loop: CASSIFALPDTEAFF. The DNA of the CDR3 is TGTGCCAGTAGTATCTTCGCCTTGCCGGACACTGAAGCTTTCTTT.

The rearrangement joins TRBV5-1 to TRBJ2-6; a weak D match, TRBD2 (5 bases). Trimming left V 2 bases short and J 6 bases short, with 18 bases between. Germline assignment: CDR1 SGHRS and CDR2 YFSETQ. The CDR3 loop spans 17 amino acids. The CDR3 sequence is CASSLDTPGIPANVLTF. As DNA, the CDR3 is TGCGCCAGCAGCTTAGACACACCCGGGATCCCGGCCAACGTCCTGACTTTC.

The CDR3 bases are TGTGCCAGCAGTTACGCGGGGACGAGAAATGAGCAGTTCTTC. Translating gives CASSYAGTRNEQFF. The J gene is TRBJ2-1, the V gene TRBV13; TRBD2 might be the D (6 bases). V was pared by 6 bases and J by 7 bases, with 16 bases between. Germline lookup yields CDR1 PRHDT and CDR2 FYEKMQ (reference sequence). The CDR3 runs to 14 residues.

The J gene is TRBJ2-2, the V gene TRBV9, with 8 bases aligning to TRBD1. Per germline, CDR1 SGDLS and CDR2 YYNGEE. The trim removed 1 base at V and 2 bases at J, leaving 4 bases unmatched. The CDR3 has 16 residues. The CDR3 region has the DNA TGTGCCAGCAGCGTATTTGGGACAGGTAACACCGGGGAGCTGTTTTTT. It codes for CASSVFGTGNTGELFF.